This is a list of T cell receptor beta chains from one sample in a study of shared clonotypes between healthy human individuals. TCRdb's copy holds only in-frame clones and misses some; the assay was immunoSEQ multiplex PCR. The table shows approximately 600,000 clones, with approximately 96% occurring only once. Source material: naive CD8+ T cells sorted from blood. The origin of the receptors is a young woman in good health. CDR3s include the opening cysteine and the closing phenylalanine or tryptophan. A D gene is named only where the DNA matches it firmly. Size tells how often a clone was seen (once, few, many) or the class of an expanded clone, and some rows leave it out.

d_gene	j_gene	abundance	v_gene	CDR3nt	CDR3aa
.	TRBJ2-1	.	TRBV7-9	TGTGCCAGCAGCTCTATGTTCGGGGAGGACAATGAGCAGTTCTTC	CASSSMFGEDNEQFF
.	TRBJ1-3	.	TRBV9	TGTGCCAGCAGCGTAGAGATCGGGCCAGGCTCTGGAAACACCATATATTTT	CASSVEIGPGSGNTIYF
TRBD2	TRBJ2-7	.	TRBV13	TGTGCCAGCAGGAGCGGGACTAGCTACGAGCAGTACTTC	CASRSGTSYEQYF
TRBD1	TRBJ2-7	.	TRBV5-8	TGTGCCAGCAGCGCAGGACCGGGACAGGACATAACTTTCTACGAGCAGTACTTC	CASSAGPGQDITFYEQYF
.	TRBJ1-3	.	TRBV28	TGTGCCAGCAGTTTCAAGTCCTCTGGAAACACCATATATTTT	CASSFKSSGNTIYF
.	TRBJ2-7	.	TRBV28	TGTGCCAGCAGTTTGGACTCAAAATACGAGCAGTACTTC	CASSLDSKYEQYF
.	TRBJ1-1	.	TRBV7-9	TGTGCCAGCAGCACGACCCGGGAAGCTTTCTTT	CASSTTREAFF
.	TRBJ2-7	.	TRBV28	TGTGCCAGCAGCCCGGCCCAGGGTCTGTACGAGCAGTACTTC	CASSPAQGLYEQYF
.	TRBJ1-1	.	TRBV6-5	TGTGCCAGCAGTTACGAGGGTATGGCTGAAGCTTTCTTT	CASSYEGMAEAFF
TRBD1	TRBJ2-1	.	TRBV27	TGTGCCAGCACTCAGACAGGGAGCTCCTACAATGAGCAGTTCTTC	CASTQTGSSYNEQFF
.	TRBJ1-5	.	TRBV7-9	TGTGCCAGCAGCCCCCGGGCGGATAGCAATCAGCCCCAGCATTTT	CASSPRADSNQPQHF
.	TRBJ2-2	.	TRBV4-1	TGCGCCAGCAGCCCTAAGTCGGCAGGGGGGTTGAACACCGGGGAGCTGTTTTTT	CASSPKSAGGLNTGELFF
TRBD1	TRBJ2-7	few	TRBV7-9	TGTGCCAGCGGGACAGGGGTCGAGCAGTACTTC	CASGTGVEQYF
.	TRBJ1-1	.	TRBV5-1	TGCGCCAGCAGCGGGGAGACAGTGAACACTGAAGCTTTCTTT	CASSGETVNTEAFF
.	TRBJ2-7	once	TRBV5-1	TGCGCCAGCAGCTTGGTACGGGGGTACGAGCAGTACTTC	CASSLVRGYEQYF
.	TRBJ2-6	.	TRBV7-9	TGTGCCAGCACCGATGACAGGCGGAGCTCTGGGGCCAACGTCCTGACTTTC	CASTDDRRSSGANVLTF
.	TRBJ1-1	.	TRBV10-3	TGTGCCATCAGTGAAGGGGTCATGAACACTGAAGCTTTCTTT	CAISEGVMNTEAFF
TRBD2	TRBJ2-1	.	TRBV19	TGTGCCAGTAGTATAGTTGTTAGCGGGAGGGCCGCCTACAATGAGCAGTTCTTC	CASSIVVSGRAAYNEQFF
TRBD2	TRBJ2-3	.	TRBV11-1	TGTGCCAGCAGCCCAACTAGCGCCACAGATACGCAGTATTTT	CASSPTSATDTQYF
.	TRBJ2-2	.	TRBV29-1	TGCAGCGTTGAATGGGGTACCGGGGAGCTGTTTTTT	CSVEWGTGELFF
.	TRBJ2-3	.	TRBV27	TGTGCCAGCAGTTTTTCGAGGCTAGCAGATACGCAGTATTTT	CASSFSRLADTQYF
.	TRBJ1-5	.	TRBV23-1	TGCGCCAGCGCGGGGGGGGGTCTTGGCAATCAGCCCCAGCATTTT	CASAGGGLGNQPQHF
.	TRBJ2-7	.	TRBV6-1	TGTGCCAGCATTTTAGAGGGCGGCGAGCAGTACTTC	CASILEGGEQYF
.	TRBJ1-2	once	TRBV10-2	TGCGCCATCCGGGACTTCACTAGAGGCTACACCTTC	CAIRDFTRGYTF
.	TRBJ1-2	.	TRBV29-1	TGCAGCGGCCTGGGGGGGAACGACTATGGCTACACCTTC	CSGLGGNDYGYTF
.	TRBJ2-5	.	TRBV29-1	TGCAGCGTTGAAGGACGTACCCAAGAGACCCAGTACTTC	CSVEGRTQETQYF
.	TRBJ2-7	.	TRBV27	TGTGCCAGCAGTTCCCCGGGACCCTACTACGAGCAGTACTTC	CASSSPGPYYEQYF
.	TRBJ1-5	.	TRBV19	TGTGCCAGTAGTATCGTATCAGACGGGCAGCCCCAGCATTTT	CASSIVSDGQPQHF
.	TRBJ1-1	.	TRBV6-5	TGTGCCAGCAGTTACCGGGAGTCAAACACTGAAGCTTTCTTT	CASSYRESNTEAFF
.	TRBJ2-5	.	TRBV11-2	TGTGCCAGCAGCTTCTGGACCGAACCAGGGGAGACCCAGTACTTC	CASSFWTEPGETQYF
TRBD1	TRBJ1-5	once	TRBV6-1	TGTGCCAGCAGTCCACCGACAGGGGCGGCCCAGCCCCAGCATTTT	CASSPPTGAAQPQHF
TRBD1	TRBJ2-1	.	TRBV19	TGTGCCAGTAGTCCCAGGGCAGGGACAGGCCCTGGCTCTAGCTACAATGAGCAGTTCTTC	CASSPRAGTGPGSSYNEQFF
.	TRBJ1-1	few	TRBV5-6	TGTGCCAGCAGCTTGGAGGTGGTTCTGGGGTCAGCTTTCTTT	CASSLEVVLGSAFF
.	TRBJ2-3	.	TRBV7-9	TGTGCCAGCAGCCCCGAAACAGATACGCAGTATTTT	CASSPETDTQYF
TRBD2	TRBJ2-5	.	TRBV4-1	TGCGCCAGCAGCCAAGTGGCGGGAGATCAAGAGACCCAGTACTTC	CASSQVAGDQETQYF
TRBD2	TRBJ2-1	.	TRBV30	TGTGCCTGGAGTGTCTTACGCCTCGAGCGGGAGGGGAACTCCTACAATGAGCAGTTCTTC	CAWSVLRLEREGNSYNEQFF
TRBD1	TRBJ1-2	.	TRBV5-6	TGTGCCAGCAGCTTGGAGACAGGGGGGACCAACTATGGCTACACCTTC	CASSLETGGTNYGYTF
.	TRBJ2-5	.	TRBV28	TGTGCCAGCTTTACCCCCACCCAAGAGACCCAGTACTTC	CASFTPTQETQYF
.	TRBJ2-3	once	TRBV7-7	TGTGCCAGCAGCTGGGGAAGCACAGATACGCAGTATTTT	CASSWGSTDTQYF
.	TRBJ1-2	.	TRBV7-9	TGTGCCAGCAGCTCGCCCTCATATGGCTACACCTTC	CASSSPSYGYTF
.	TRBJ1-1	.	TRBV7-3	TGTGCCAGCAGCTCCCACTGGAACACTGAAGCTTTCTTT	CASSSHWNTEAFF
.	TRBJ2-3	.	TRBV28	TGTGCCAGCAGAGAGCAGGGGATCGGCACAGATACGCAGTATTTT	CASREQGIGTDTQYF
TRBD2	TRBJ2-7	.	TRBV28	TGTGCCAGCAGTTTTTACGTTCGGGGGGAGGAAGACTACGAGCAGTACTTC	CASSFYVRGEEDYEQYF
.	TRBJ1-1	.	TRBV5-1	TGCGCCAGCAGCTTAGGAGGGTTTGGGGGAGGGAGCACTGAAGCTTTCTTT	CASSLGGFGGGSTEAFF
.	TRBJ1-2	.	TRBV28	TGTGCCAGCACTCTCGACGGGGGTTATGGCTACACCTTC	CASTLDGGYGYTF
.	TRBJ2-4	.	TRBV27	TGTGCCAGCACCCCTTCTACGTCAAACATTCAGTACTTC	CASTPSTSNIQYF
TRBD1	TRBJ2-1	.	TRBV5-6	TGTGCCAGCAGCTGGGACAGGGGATACAATGAGCAGTTCTTC	CASSWDRGYNEQFF
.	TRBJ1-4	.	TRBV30	TGTGCCTGGGGATGGGGGAGAACTAATGAAAAACTGTTTTTT	CAWGWGRTNEKLFF
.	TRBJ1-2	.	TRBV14	TGTGCCAGCAGCCAATCGGTTTTCTATGGCTACACCTTC	CASSQSVFYGYTF
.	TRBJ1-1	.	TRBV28	TGTGCCAGCAGTCACACCCGTGGGGTCACTGAAGCTTTCTTT	CASSHTRGVTEAFF
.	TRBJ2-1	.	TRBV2	TGTGCCAGCAGTCTAGGTGTAGAGCAGTTCTTC	CASSLGVEQFF
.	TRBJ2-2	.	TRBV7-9	TGTGCCAGCACTTGGGCCGGGGAGCTGTTTTTT	CASTWAGELFF
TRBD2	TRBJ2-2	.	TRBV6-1	TGTGCCAGCAGTGTTTCTAGCGGGAGTATTCCTACCGGGGAGCTGTTTTTT	CASSVSSGSIPTGELFF
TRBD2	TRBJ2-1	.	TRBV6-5	TGTGCCAGCAGGCCTACTAGCGGGAGTACCGGTGAGCAGTTCTTC	CASRPTSGSTGEQFF
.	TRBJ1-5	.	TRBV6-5	TGTGCCAGCAGTTACGAGTTCAGTCATCAGCCCCAGCATTTT	CASSYEFSHQPQHF
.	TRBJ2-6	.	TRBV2	TGTGCCAGCAGTGACCGACACAGGACGCGAGCTGGGGCCAACGTCCTGACTTTC	CASSDRHRTRAGANVLTF
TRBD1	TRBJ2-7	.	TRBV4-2	TGTGCCAGCAGCCAAGATACCCCCGGACAGGGGTCCTACGAGCAGTACTTC	CASSQDTPGQGSYEQYF
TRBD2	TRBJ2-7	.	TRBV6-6	TGTGCCAGCAGTTACTCCCCAGCGGGAGGGACCTACGAGCAGTACTTC	CASSYSPAGGTYEQYF
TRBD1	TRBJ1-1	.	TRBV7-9	TGTGCCAGCAGCTTAGACCCTGGACAGGGTGAAGCTTTCTTT	CASSLDPGQGEAFF
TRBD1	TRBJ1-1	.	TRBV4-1	TGCGCCAGCAGTCCCTCGACAGGGATGAACACTGAAGCTTTCTTT	CASSPSTGMNTEAFF